Below, 26 T cell receptor beta chains from the same sample are listed, as sequenced in a study of T cells in Graves' hyperthyroidism and ophthalmopathy. Template material for amplifying TCR beta CDR3 regions consisted of RNA transcripts. Using the HTBI primer set, a first-round RT-PCR was run on the TCR CDR3. From the multiplex PCR reads, TCRdb called clonotypes with MiXCR, one entry per CDR3 protein. This table holds 350,000 or so distinct CDR3 sequences, 15% to 20% found once. The specimen was blood. These receptors came from a woman between 35 and 50 years old with Graves' ophthalmopathy.

This clonotype was counted at least ten times. The rearrangement links TRBV20-1 to TRBJ2-5; D gene unclear. V shed 1 base and J shed 5 bases, with 8 bases lying between them. The CDR3 covers 12 residues. The germline gives CDR1 DFQATT, CDR2 SNEGSKA (reference sequence). The CDR3 protein is CSARAQVETQYF. CDR3 DNA sequence: TGCAGTGCTAGAGCCCAGGTTGAGACCCAGTACTTC.

This clonotype appeared many times. V usage is TRBV7-2 and J usage is TRBJ2-5; no definite D call. Germline-derived CDR1 and CDR2 are SGHTA and FQGNSA. The CDR3 consists of 14 residues. V lost 1 base and J 2 bases, leaving 8 bases between the germline ends. The CDR3 DNA reads TGTGCCAGCAGCTTAGACGGCCGACAAGAGACCCAGTACTTC. Translation: CASSLDGRQETQYF.

This clonotype was recorded at least ten times. The J gene is TRBJ1-1, the V gene TRBV28; no reliable D call. Germline CDR1 MDHEN, CDR2 SYDVKM. CDR3 length equals 14 residues. The V gene lost 2 bases and the J gene lost 0 bases, with 7 bases spanning the gap. The CDR3 bases are TGTGCCAGCAGTTTAATCCCTCTGAACACTGAAGCTTTCTTT. Translating it yields CASSLIPLNTEAFF. The full variable domain, completed using reference TRBV28 and TRBJ1-1, is DVKVTQSSRYLVKRTGEKVFLECVQDMDHENMFWYRQDPGLGLRLIYFSYDVKMKEKGDIPEGYSVSREKKERFSLILESASTNQTSMYLCASSLIPLNTEAFFGQGTRLTVV.

This rearrangement joins TRBV12-5 to TRBJ2-7; perhaps D is TRBD1 or TRBD2 (6 bases each). CDR1 LGHNT and CDR2 FRNRAP come from the germline V gene. The CDR3 totals 16 residues. The V end was cut by 0 bases, the J end by 5 bases, with 17 bases between. The CDR3 region has the DNA TGTGCTAGTGGTTTGGTAACGGGGGCGCCTGTCCACGAGCAGTACTTC. Its translation is CASGLVTGAPVHEQYF.

The table lists this clonotype with many counts. The chain carries TRBV28 and TRBJ2-7; TRBD1 agrees at 7 bases. Germline CDR1 and CDR2: MDHEN and SYDVKM. The CDR3 spans 14 residues. The V and J ends lost 5 bases and 3 bases, in that order; junction bases with no gene match: 7. In nucleotides, the CDR3 is TGTGCCAGCAGTCCCCGGACAGGTATCTACGAGCAGTACTTC. Encoded protein: CASSPRTGIYEQYF.

This clonotype has ten or more counts. The genes are TRBV15 and TRBJ1-5; a possible D gene is TRBD1 (5 bases). CDR3 length: 15 amino acids. V shed 8 bases and J shed 0 bases, with 14 bases lying between them. The germline V gene has CDR1 LNHNV and CDR2 YYDKDF (reference sequence). The CDR3 DNA is TGTGCCACCCAGGACCGGGACCTTAGCAATCAGCCCCAGCATTTT. This encodes CATQDRDLSNQPQHF. The variable domain in full, with the rest retrieved from reference TRBV15 and TRBJ1-5, is DAMVIQNPRYQVTQFGKPVTLSCSQTLNHNVMYWYQQKSSQAPKLLFHYYDKDFNNEADTPDNFQSRRPNTSFCFLDIRSPGLGDTAMYLCATQDRDLSNQPQHFGDGTRLSIL.

This clonotype was seen ten or more times. CDR3 in amino acids: CASRSSGSSVEQYF. The DNA for the CDR3 is TGTGCCAGCAGAAGTAGCGGGAGTAGTGTCGAGCAGTACTTC. This rearrangement joins TRBV12-3 or TRBV12-4 to TRBJ2-7; 9 bases agree with TRBD2. CDR3 length: 14 amino acids. The junction had 9 bases not matched to a gene; V was cut back by 6 bases and J by 6 bases.

The sample holds many counts of this clonotype. The J gene is TRBJ1-2, the V gene TRBV4-1; 10 positions agree with TRBD1. Per germline, CDR1 MGHRA and CDR2 YSYEKL. CDR3 length: 16 amino acids. Trimming removed 5 bases from V and 2 bases from J; junction bases left unmatched: 8. In DNA form, the CDR3 reads TGCGCCAGCAGCAGCCCAACGGGACAGGGGAACTATGGCTACACCTTC. Translation gives CASSSPTGQGNYGYTF.

This clonotype has a count of ten or more. V usage is TRBV4-2 and J usage is TRBJ1-5; 8 bases line up with TRBD1. The V segment lost 3 bases and the J segment 6 bases; nucleotides outside the gene matches: 7. Looked up from germline, CDR1 is LGHNA and CDR2 is YNFKEQ. This CDR3 region has 15 residues. The CDR3 region has the DNA TGTGCCAGCAGCCAGCGCAGGGGGCAAGGTCAGCCCCAGCATTTT. Amino acid sequence: CASSQRRGQGQPQHF.

This clonotype was observed many times. This chain uses TRBV19 with TRBJ1-2; unclear D gene. The length of the CDR3 is 12 residues. The germline V gene encodes CDR1 LNHDA and CDR2 SQIVND (reference sequence). The ends were cut back, 5 bases at V and 11 bases at J, with 15 bases in the middle. As DNA, the CDR3 is TGTGCCAGTAGTCTCCGGGAGACCGGATACACCTTC. It is translated as CASSLRETGYTF.

CDR3 loop: CASRLLVQGDNTEAFF. DNA for the CDR3: TGTGCCAGCAGACTGCTGGTCCAGGGGGACAACACTGAAGCTTTCTTT. V gene TRBV28 combines with J gene TRBJ1-1; 7 bases align to TRBD1. V lost 6 bases, J lost 2 bases, and 12 bases stayed unmatched. CDR1 and CDR2 (germline): MDHEN, SYDVKM. This CDR3 comprises 16 residues.

The chain couples TRBV12-3 or TRBV12-4 to TRBJ2-7; TRBD2 matches 8 bases. The CDR3 extends over 14 amino acids. After removal of 6 bases from V and 4 bases from J, the junction contained 8 bases not matched to a gene. As DNA, the CDR3 is TGTGCCAGCAGCCAAGCGGGAGTACAGTACGAGCAGTACTTC. Amino acids: CASSQAGVQYEQYF.

This clonotype was detected only a few times. V usage is TRBV4-1 and J usage is TRBJ2-7; D not certain. In germline, CDR1 is MGHRA, CDR2 YSYEKL. The CDR3 runs 14 residues. V gave up 1 base and J gave up 3 bases, with 10 bases separating them. This CDR3 is CASSQGGTRYEQYF. CDR3 nucleotides: TGCGCCAGCAGCCAAGGAGGAACCCGCTACGAGCAGTACTTC.

This clonotype was counted at least ten times. This sequence joins TRBV19 and TRBJ1-5, with D possibly TRBD1 on 5 matching bases. The CDR3 length is 17 residues. The V gene lost 6 bases and the J gene lost 0 bases, with 18 bases spanning the gap. CDR1 is LNHDA, CDR2 SQIVND, per germline (reference sequence). CDR3 amino acids: CASRIAFDSYSNQPQHF. CDR3 nucleotide sequence: TGTGCCAGTAGGATTGCCTTCGACAGCTATAGCAATCAGCCCCAGCATTTT.

This clonotype was picked up many times. The V and J genes are TRBV7-9 and TRBJ1-5; D not certain. The CDR3 is 14 amino acids. Trimming pared 1 base from V and 3 bases from J, leaving 7 bases between. The germline V gene has CDR1 SEHNR and CDR2 FQNEAQ (reference sequence). This chain's CDR3 is CASSLGAANQPQHF. CDR3 bases: TGTGCCAGCAGCTTAGGGGCAGCCAATCAGCCCCAGCATTTT.

In this sample, this clonotype turned up many times. In nucleotides, the CDR3 is TGTGCCAGCAGTACTACACGTGTTGGGCAGTACTTC. It yields the protein CASSTTRVGQYF. The rearrangement joins TRBV6-2 or TRBV6-3 to TRBJ2-7, with D uncertain. V shed 5 bases and J shed 9 bases, with 14 bases lying between them. Germline loops: CDR1 MNHEY, CDR2 SVGEGT. The CDR3 has 12 amino acids.

This clonotype was counted many times. The J gene is TRBJ2-7, the V gene TRBV7-2, with D uncertain. CDR3 size: 11 residues. V was trimmed by 5 bases and J by 5 bases, leaving 7 bases between them. Germline V gene data show CDR1 as SGHTA and CDR2 as FQGNSA. CDR3 in amino acids: CASSPWDEQYF. In DNA form, the CDR3 reads TGTGCCAGCAGCCCTTGGGACGAGCAGTACTTC.

This clonotype was seen repeatedly, ten times or more. This chain connects TRBV2 to TRBJ1-1, with 12 bases fitting TRBD1. The ends lost 6 bases at V and 0 bases at J; junction bases unmatched: 5. CDR1 and CDR2 from the germline V gene are SNHLY and FYNNEI. This CDR3 spans 16 amino acids. CDR3 residues: CASSGTGGAMNTEAFF. CDR3 DNA sequence: TGTGCCAGCAGCGGGACAGGGGGCGCAATGAACACTGAAGCTTTCTTT.

This clonotype was observed at least ten times. The chain carries TRBV7-2 and TRBJ2-7, with TRBD2 matching over 10 bases. Germline-derived CDR1 and CDR2 are SGHTA and FQGNSA. This CDR3 is built from 15 residues. V shed 1 base and J 4 bases; nucleotides not matched to a gene: 4. The CDR3 DNA follows: TGTGCCAGCAGCTTAGGCTCTAGCGGGAGTTACGAGCAGTACTTC. It specifies CASSLGSSGSYEQYF.

This clonotype appeared many times. The J gene is TRBJ2-5, the V gene TRBV6-2 or TRBV6-3, with D unclear. Trimming stripped 0 bases from V and 4 bases from J, with 9 bases between. The CDR3 consists of 14 residues. Germline V gene sequence: CDR1 MNHEY, CDR2 SVGEGT. CDR3 residues: CASSYSEISETQYF. DNA of the CDR3: TGTGCCAGCAGTTACTCGGAGATCTCAGAGACCCAGTACTTC.

This clonotype has a count of ten or more. The chain couples TRBV12-3 or TRBV12-4 to TRBJ1-5, with D hard to call. The CDR3 covers 12 residues. The V and J ends lost 1 base and 6 bases respectively, with 4 bases between them. Written as DNA, the CDR3 is TGTGCCAGCAGTTTAGGGGGTCAGCCCCAGCATTTT. Amino acid sequence: CASSLGGQPQHF.

This clonotype came up many times. CDR3 sequence reads: CATSRGSGYEQYF. The CDR3 DNA reads as TGTGCCACCTCTCGAGGTAGCGGCTACGAGCAGTACTTC. The chain employs TRBV6-1 and TRBJ2-7, with D perhaps matching TRBD2 (6 bases). Deletions cut 10 bases from V and 3 bases from J, with 16 bases between. The germline V gene encodes CDR1 MNHNS and CDR2 SASEGT. The CDR3 is made up of 13 amino acids.

Many counts were recorded for this clonotype. This chain uses TRBV5-8 with TRBJ2-5; D is possibly TRBD1 (8 bases). Germline V gene lookup returns CDR1 SGHTS and CDR2 YDEGEE. The CDR3 is made up of 16 amino acids. The V gene lost 0 bases and the J gene lost 3 bases, with 15 bases spanning the gap. Written as DNA, the CDR3 is TGTGCCAGCAGCTTGGGACAGGGGCTAGCGGAAGAGACCCAGTACTTC. It translates to CASSLGQGLAEETQYF.

Remarks on this clonotype: At one end, the junction sequence differs from germline, possibly due to a read error. The chain is built from TRBV6-5 and TRBJ2-7, with D hard to call. CDR3 length: 15 residues. Germline V CDR1 and CDR2: MNHEY, SVGAGI. In nucleotides, the CDR3 is TGTGCCAGCAGTTACGGCGCGCTGAGCTCCTATGAGCAGTACTTC. Protein product: CASSYGALSSYEQYF.

This clonotype was found many times. CDR3 sequence reads: CATSEGRRGLSNQPQHF. In nucleotides, the CDR3 is TGTGCCACCAGTGAAGGGCGCCGGGGACTTAGCAATCAGCCCCAGCATTTT. V is TRBV24-1 and J is TRBJ1-5, with a possible D match to TRBD1 (5 bases). Germline CDR1 and CDR2: KGHDR and SFDVKD. Trimming took 4 bases from V and 0 from J, leaving 15 bases between them. CDR3 size: 17 residues.

This clonotype appeared many times. V is TRBV24-1 and J is TRBJ2-2; a weak D match, TRBD1 (6 bases). The CDR3 has 15 residues. From germline, CDR1 is KGHDR and CDR2 SFDVKD. Trimming cost V 0 bases and J 7 bases, with 11 bases left between them. The CDR3 nucleotides are TGTGCCACCAGTGATTTGAGGGGGAGTGTCGGGGAGCTGTTTTTT. Translation: CATSDLRGSVGELFF.